This is a list of T cell receptor beta chains from one sample in a study of blood T cell repertoires in COVID-19. The method was immunoSEQ multiplex PCR; TCRdb's version includes in-frame clones alone and lacks a portion of them. Altogether hundreds of thousands of clones are present, around 87% being singletons, with the ten largest covering roughly 2.1%. Sequencing was carried out using peripheral blood. These TCRs come from a man younger than 35 with active or convalescent COVID-19. CDR3s include the opening cysteine and the closing phenylalanine or tryptophan. Fields, in order: J gene, V gene, D gene, clone size, CDR3 DNA, CDR3 protein. The D gene is left open where the match is weak. Size is omitted from some rows. Given values are once, few, many or a class for expanded clones.

J: TRBJ2-7; V: TRBV24-1; D: TRBD1; size: NA; DNA: TGTGCCACCAGTGAAACAGGGGGTTACGAGCAGTACTTC; CDR3: CATSETGGYEQYF
J: TRBJ2-3; V: TRBV11-2; D: TRBD2; size: NA; DNA: TGTGCCAGCAGCTTACCCCCAGCGGGACCTAGCACAGATACGCAGTATTTT; CDR3: CASSLPPAGPSTDTQYF
J: TRBJ2-2; V: TRBV7-9; D: NA; size: NA; DNA: TGTGCCAGCAGCCCCCGGTGGCAGGGAAACACCGGGGAGCTGTTTTTT; CDR3: CASSPRWQGNTGELFF
J: TRBJ2-5; V: TRBV11-2; D: TRBD1; size: NA; DNA: TGTGCCAGCAGCTTAGGGACAGGAGGAGTAGTTGTAGAGACCCAGTACTTC; CDR3: CASSLGTGGVVVETQYF
J: TRBJ2-1; V: TRBV6-6; D: NA; size: NA; DNA: TGTGCCAGCAGCCCCGGACAGACTTACAATGAGCAGTTCTTC; CDR3: CASSPGQTYNEQFF
J: TRBJ2-5; V: TRBV5-1; D: TRBD2; size: NA; DNA: TGCGCCAGCAGCAGAGTAGCGGGAGGGCCTTCAGTGGAGACCCAGTACTTC; CDR3: CASSRVAGGPSVETQYF
J: TRBJ2-7; V: TRBV3-1/TRBV3-2; D: TRBD2; size: NA; DNA: TGTGCCAGCAGCCGTAGCGGGAGCATGGACTACGAGCAGTACTTC; CDR3: CASSRSGSMDYEQYF
J: TRBJ2-7; V: TRBV5-1; D: TRBD1; size: once; DNA: TGCGCCAGCAGCTTGGGACAGGGGGTTTCCTACGAGCAGTACTTC; CDR3: CASSLGQGVSYEQYF
J: TRBJ1-3; V: TRBV7-9; D: NA; size: few; DNA: TGTGCCAGCAGTATCACTCCCTCTGGAAACACCATATATTTT; CDR3: CASSITPSGNTIYF
J: TRBJ1-2; V: TRBV7-9; D: TRBD1; size: NA; DNA: TGTGCCAGCAGCGAGGGACAGGTCTATGGCTACACCTTC; CDR3: CASSEGQVYGYTF
J: TRBJ1-5; V: TRBV5-8; D: TRBD1; size: NA; DNA: TGTGCCAGCATAAAAAGGACAGGGGTACAGCCCCAGCATTTT; CDR3: CASIKRTGVQPQHF
J: TRBJ1-4; V: TRBV5-1; D: NA; size: NA; DNA: TGCGCCAGCAGCTCGGTAGGGGGTGAAAAACTGTTTTTT; CDR3: CASSSVGGEKLFF
J: TRBJ2-1; V: TRBV13; D: TRBD1; size: NA; DNA: TGTGCCAGCAGCTGGGGACCGGGACAGGGTGAAGATGGGAATGAGCAGTTCTTC; CDR3: CASSWGPGQGEDGNEQFF
J: TRBJ1-5; V: TRBV27; D: NA; size: NA; DNA: TGTGCCAGCACCCCGGTGGGGGGGCGCACTCAGCCCCAGCATTTT; CDR3: CASTPVGGRTQPQHF
J: TRBJ2-3; V: TRBV28; D: TRBD2; size: NA; DNA: TGTGCCAGCAACAGCGGGAGTAGAACAGATACGCAGTATTTT; CDR3: CASNSGSRTDTQYF
J: TRBJ2-7; V: TRBV4-2; D: TRBD2; size: NA; DNA: TGTGCCAGCAGCCAGGCCCCCGGGACTAGCGGGAACGAGCAGTACTTC; CDR3: CASSQAPGTSGNEQYF
J: TRBJ2-3; V: TRBV15; D: TRBD1; size: NA; DNA: TGTGCCACCAGCCCTACAGGGGGAACAGATACGCAGTATTTT; CDR3: CATSPTGGTDTQYF
J: TRBJ1-1; V: TRBV2; D: NA; size: NA; DNA: TGTGCCAGCAGTGAAGACACGAACACTGAAGCTTTCTTT; CDR3: CASSEDTNTEAFF
J: TRBJ1-2; V: TRBV28; D: NA; size: NA; DNA: TGTGCCAGCAGTTTACAGTCCCTCTATGGCTACACCTTC; CDR3: CASSLQSLYGYTF
J: TRBJ2-7; V: TRBV6-1; D: NA; size: few; DNA: TGTGCCAGCAGTGAAGATGTTTTAAGGGACTCGGACTCCTACGAGCAGTACTTC; CDR3: CASSEDVLRDSDSYEQYF
J: TRBJ1-5; V: TRBV28; D: NA; size: NA; DNA: TGTGCCAGCAGTTTATCTGGGCAACCCCAGCATTTT; CDR3: CASSLSGQPQHF
J: TRBJ1-2; V: TRBV5-1; D: TRBD1; size: NA; DNA: TGCGCCAGCAGACCGGGACAGGGGATTTATGGCTACACCTTC; CDR3: CASRPGQGIYGYTF
J: TRBJ2-7; V: TRBV5-1; D: NA; size: NA; DNA: TGCGCCAGCAGCTTATCGGGTACCTACGAGCAGTACTTC; CDR3: CASSLSGTYEQYF
J: TRBJ2-7; V: TRBV10-1; D: TRBD2; size: few; DNA: TGCGCCAGCAGTGATGGACTAGCGGGACGCTACGAGCAGTACTTC; CDR3: CASSDGLAGRYEQYF
J: TRBJ2-3; V: TRBV6-5; D: TRBD2; size: NA; DNA: TGTGCCAGCAGAACGACTAGCGGGGGGACAGATACGCAGTATTTT; CDR3: CASRTTSGGTDTQYF
J: TRBJ2-5; V: TRBV3-1/TRBV3-2; D: TRBD2; size: NA; DNA: TGTGCCAGCAGCCAAGGACTCCTATCGGCGGGGGGCCAAGAGACCCAGTACTTC; CDR3: CASSQGLLSAGGQETQYF
J: TRBJ1-3; V: TRBV7-3; D: NA; size: NA; DNA: TGTGCCAGCAGCTTAGGGGGGGCTGGAAACACCATATATTTT; CDR3: CASSLGGAGNTIYF
J: TRBJ2-3; V: TRBV10-3; D: TRBD2; size: NA; DNA: TGTGCCGCGGCTAGCGGGAGCTCAGCAGATACGCAGTATTTT; CDR3: CAAASGSSADTQYF
J: TRBJ2-1; V: TRBV9; D: TRBD2; size: NA; DNA: TGTGCCAGCAGCGCCGGGACTAGCAGTTACAATGAGCAGTTCTTC; CDR3: CASSAGTSSYNEQFF
J: TRBJ2-7; V: TRBV6-1; D: TRBD2; size: NA; DNA: TGTGCCAGCAGTGGACCCGGGACTAGCGGGACGTACGAGCAGTACTTC; CDR3: CASSGPGTSGTYEQYF
J: TRBJ2-3; V: TRBV5-8; D: TRBD2; size: NA; DNA: TGTGCCAGCAGCCAGGAGGGACTAGAATATACGCAGTATTTT; CDR3: CASSQEGLEYTQYF
J: TRBJ2-1; V: TRBV5-1; D: NA; size: NA; DNA: TGCGCCAGCAGCTTGGAGGGCCCGAGGGATGAGCAGTTCTTC; CDR3: CASSLEGPRDEQFF
J: TRBJ2-1; V: TRBV27; D: NA; size: NA; DNA: TGTGCCAGCAGTTTCAGCGGAGACAATGAGCAGTTCTTC; CDR3: CASSFSGDNEQFF
J: TRBJ2-7; V: TRBV28; D: TRBD1; size: NA; DNA: TGTGCCAGCAGCCCCATAAGACAGGGCCTTTTCGACGAGCAGTACTTC; CDR3: CASSPIRQGLFDEQYF
J: TRBJ2-7; V: TRBV6-5; D: NA; size: NA; DNA: TGTGCCAGCAGGCCACAGGGAAGGGCCTACGAGCAGTACTTC; CDR3: CASRPQGRAYEQYF
J: TRBJ1-4; V: TRBV29-1; D: TRBD1; size: NA; DNA: TGCAGCGTTTCCCAGGGGGGAGGTCATGAAAAACTGTTTTTT; CDR3: CSVSQGGGHEKLFF
J: TRBJ2-2; V: TRBV7-9; D: TRBD2; size: NA; DNA: TGTGCCAGCAGCCCCCCGGTGGGGCGGGGGACCGGGGAGCTGTTTTTT; CDR3: CASSPPVGRGTGELFF
J: TRBJ2-2; V: TRBV24-1; D: TRBD1; size: NA; DNA: TGTGCCACCAGTGATGCTCGACAGGGGCCGCGGTCCGGGGAGCTGTTTTTT; CDR3: CATSDARQGPRSGELFF
J: TRBJ2-5; V: TRBV2; D: NA; size: NA; DNA: TGTGCCAGCTTCGGCGGGGACCAAGAGACCCAGTACTTC; CDR3: CASFGGDQETQYF
J: TRBJ2-2; V: TRBV7-9; D: NA; size: once; DNA: TGTGCCAGCAGAGGGGGATGGAGCGCGGTCACCGGGGAGCTGTTTTTT; CDR3: CASRGGWSAVTGELFF
J: TRBJ2-1; V: TRBV2; D: NA; size: few; DNA: TGTGCCAGCAGTGAGGTCCGGGATTCCCACAATGAGCAGTTCTTC; CDR3: CASSEVRDSHNEQFF
J: TRBJ1-1; V: TRBV27; D: TRBD1; size: NA; DNA: TGTGCCAGCAGTTCCCACCGAATCAGGGGGGACACTGAAGCTTTCTTT; CDR3: CASSSHRIRGDTEAFF
J: TRBJ1-5; V: TRBV10-2; D: NA; size: NA; DNA: TGCGCCAGCAGCGACTATAAGTCGGGGAGTAGCAATCAGCCCCAGCATTTT; CDR3: CASSDYKSGSSNQPQHF
J: TRBJ1-2; V: TRBV7-8; D: NA; size: NA; DNA: TGTGCCAGCAGCTTGGGTGACAGGTACTCTGGCTACACCTTC; CDR3: CASSLGDRYSGYTF
J: TRBJ1-4; V: TRBV3-1/TRBV3-2; D: NA; size: NA; DNA: TGTGCCAGCAGCCAAGTCGGTGTAAAACTGTTTTTT; CDR3: CASSQVGVKLFF
J: TRBJ2-7; V: TRBV7-7; D: NA; size: NA; DNA: TGTGCCAGCAGCCCCACCGCGGGCAGGGGCCACGAGCAGTACTTC; CDR3: CASSPTAGRGHEQYF
J: TRBJ2-1; V: TRBV28; D: NA; size: NA; DNA: TGTGCCAGCAGTCCGGACAGTCTTAGGTATGAGCAGTTCTTC; CDR3: CASSPDSLRYEQFF
J: TRBJ1-4; V: TRBV6-5; D: NA; size: once; DNA: TGTGCCAGCAGTTACGGCCAACCACCTGAAAAACTGTTTTTT; CDR3: CASSYGQPPEKLFF
J: TRBJ1-2; V: TRBV7-2; D: NA; size: once; DNA: TGTGCCAGCAGCACAGGGACCTACTATGGCTACACCTTC; CDR3: CASSTGTYYGYTF
J: TRBJ2-3; V: TRBV27; D: TRBD2; size: NA; DNA: TGTGCCAGCAGTTTACTGGGACTAGCGGGGGGGCATACGCAGTATTTT; CDR3: CASSLLGLAGGHTQYF
J: TRBJ2-1; V: TRBV7-9; D: TRBD2; size: NA; DNA: TGTGCCAGCAGCTCGGCGTCGGCTAGCGGGCACAATGAGCAGTTCTTC; CDR3: CASSSASASGHNEQFF
J: TRBJ1-2; V: TRBV4-3; D: TRBD1; size: NA; DNA: TGCGCCAGCAGCCCGGACAGGGGGAACTTTTATGGCTACACCTTC; CDR3: CASSPDRGNFYGYTF
J: TRBJ2-1; V: TRBV18; D: NA; size: NA; DNA: TGTGCCAGCTCAGATCAACAGGGATATGAGCAGTTCTTC; CDR3: CASSDQQGYEQFF
J: TRBJ2-7; V: TRBV10-3; D: NA; size: NA; DNA: TGTGCCATCAGTGACCCCGACAGACACACCCGATCATTCTACGAGCAGTACTTC; CDR3: CAISDPDRHTRSFYEQYF
J: TRBJ2-5; V: TRBV9; D: TRBD2; size: NA; DNA: TGTGCCAGCAGCGCTAGCGGGGGGCCCCTGGGAGAGACCCAGTACTTC; CDR3: CASSASGGPLGETQYF